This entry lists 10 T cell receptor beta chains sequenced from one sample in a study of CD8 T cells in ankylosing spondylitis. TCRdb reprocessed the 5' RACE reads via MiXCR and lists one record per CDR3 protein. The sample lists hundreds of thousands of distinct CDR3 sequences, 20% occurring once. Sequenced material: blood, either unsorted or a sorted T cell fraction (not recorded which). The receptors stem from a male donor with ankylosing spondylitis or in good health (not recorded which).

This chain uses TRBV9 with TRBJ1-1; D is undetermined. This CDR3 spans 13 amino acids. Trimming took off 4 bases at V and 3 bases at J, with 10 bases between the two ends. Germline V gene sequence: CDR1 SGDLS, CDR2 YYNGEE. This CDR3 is CASSTTAYTEAFF. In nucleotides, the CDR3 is TGTGCCAGCAGCACCACAGCGTACACTGAAGCTTTCTTT.

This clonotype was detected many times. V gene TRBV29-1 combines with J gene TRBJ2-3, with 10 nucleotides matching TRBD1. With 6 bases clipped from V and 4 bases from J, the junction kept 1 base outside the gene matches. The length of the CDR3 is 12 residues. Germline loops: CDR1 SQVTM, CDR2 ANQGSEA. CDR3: CSVGTGADTQYF. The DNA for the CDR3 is TGCAGCGTCGGGACAGGGGCAGATACGCAGTATTTT.

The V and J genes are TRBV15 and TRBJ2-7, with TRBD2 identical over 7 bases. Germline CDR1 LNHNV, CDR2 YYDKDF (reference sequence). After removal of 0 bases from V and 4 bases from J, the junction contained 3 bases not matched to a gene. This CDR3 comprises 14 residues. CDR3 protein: CATSRDRGVYEQYF. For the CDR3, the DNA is TGTGCCACCAGCAGAGATCGGGGGGTTTACGAGCAGTACTTC.

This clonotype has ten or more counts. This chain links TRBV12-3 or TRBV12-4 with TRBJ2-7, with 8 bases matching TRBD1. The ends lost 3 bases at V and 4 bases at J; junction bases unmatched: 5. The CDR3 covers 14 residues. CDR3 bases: TGTGCCAGCAGTTTCGACAGGGGTGGATACGAGCAGTACTTC. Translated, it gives CASSFDRGGYEQYF.

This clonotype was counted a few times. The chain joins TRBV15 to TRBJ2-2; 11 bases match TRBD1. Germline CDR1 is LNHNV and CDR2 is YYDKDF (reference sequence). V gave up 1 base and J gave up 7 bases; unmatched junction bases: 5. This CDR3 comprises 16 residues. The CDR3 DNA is TGTGCCACCAGCAGAGGCTTGGGACAGGGGGTCGGGGAGCTGTTTTTT. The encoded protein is CATSRGLGQGVGELFF.

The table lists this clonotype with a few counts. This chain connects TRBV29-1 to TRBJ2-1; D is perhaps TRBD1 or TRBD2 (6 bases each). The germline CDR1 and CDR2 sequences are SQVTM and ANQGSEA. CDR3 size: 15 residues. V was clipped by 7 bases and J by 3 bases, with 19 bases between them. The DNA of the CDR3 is TGCAGCGCTAGGAGGGGGACCGAGATCTACAATGAGCAGTTCTTC. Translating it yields CSARRGTEIYNEQFF.

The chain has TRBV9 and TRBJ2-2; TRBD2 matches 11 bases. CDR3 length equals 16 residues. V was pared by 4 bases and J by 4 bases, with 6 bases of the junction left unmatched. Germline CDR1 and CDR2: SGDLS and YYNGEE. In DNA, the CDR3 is TGTGCCAGCAGCCCGAGGACTAGCGGGTCCACCGGGGAGCTGTTTTTT. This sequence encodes CASSPRTSGSTGELFF.

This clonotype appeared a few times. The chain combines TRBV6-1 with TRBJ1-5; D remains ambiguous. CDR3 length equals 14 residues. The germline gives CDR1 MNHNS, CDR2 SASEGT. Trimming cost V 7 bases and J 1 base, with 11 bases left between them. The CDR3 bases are TGTGCCAGCAATATCCAGGAGAGCAATCAGCCCCAGCATTTT. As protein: CASNIQESNQPQHF.

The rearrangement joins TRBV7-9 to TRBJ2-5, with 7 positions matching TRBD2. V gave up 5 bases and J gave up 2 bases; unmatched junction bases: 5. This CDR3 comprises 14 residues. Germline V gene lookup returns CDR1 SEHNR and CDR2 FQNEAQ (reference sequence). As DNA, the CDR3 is TGTGCCAGCAGCGTTTCTAGCGGACAAGAGACCCAGTACTTC. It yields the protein CASSVSSGQETQYF.

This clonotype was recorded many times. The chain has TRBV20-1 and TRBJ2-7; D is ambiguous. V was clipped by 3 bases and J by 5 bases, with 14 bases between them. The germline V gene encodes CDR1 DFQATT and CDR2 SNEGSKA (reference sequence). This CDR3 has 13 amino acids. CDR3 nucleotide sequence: TGCAGTGCTAGTCCCGGGTTCTACAACGAGCAGTACTTC. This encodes CSASPGFYNEQYF.